These 13 T cell receptor beta chains came from one sample sequenced in a study of blood T cell repertoires in COVID-19. Sequenced by immunoSEQ multiplex PCR; TCRdb stores in-frame clones only, minus some. The sample holds some 270,000 clones, roughly 80% seen once. The sequenced material came from peripheral blood. The source is a person aged 65-85 years with COVID-19, enrolled during active disease.

This clone has only one observation. CDR3 loop: CASSGDRFGYTF. CDR3 nucleotide sequence: TGTGCCAGCAGCGGGGACAGGTTTGGCTACACCTTC. The gene calls are TRBV5-6 and TRBJ1-2; 8 bases match TRBD1. CDR1 and CDR2 (germline): SGHDT, YYEEEE. CDR3 length equals 12 residues. After removal of 4 bases from V and 7 bases from J, the junction contained 3 bases not matched to a gene.

In its sample, this clone was seen a few times. The J gene is TRBJ1-5, the V gene TRBV27; 7 nucleotides match TRBD1. The CDR3 is 14 amino acids. V shed 4 bases and J 5 bases; nucleotides not matched to a gene: 5. Per germline, CDR1 MNHEY and CDR2 SMNVEV (reference sequence). In DNA, the CDR3 is TGTGCCAGCAGTTCACAGGGGCGGGATCAGCCCCAGCATTTT. Amino acids: CASSSQGRDQPQHF.

The V and J genes are TRBV9 and TRBJ1-2, with a tentative D call TRBD1 (6 bases). Between the trimmed V and J ends, which lost 2 bases and 1 base, there was a span of 12 bases. The germline V gene has CDR1 SGDLS and CDR2 YYNGEE. The CDR3 consists of 15 residues. The CDR3 loop reads CASSVTGTLNYGYTF. In DNA, the CDR3 is TGTGCCAGCAGCGTTACAGGGACGCTTAACTATGGCTACACCTTC.

In its sample, this clone was seen once. The gene calls are TRBV5-4 and TRBJ2-2, with a possible D match to TRBD2 (7 bases). Germline CDR1 reads SGHNT; CDR2 reads YYREEE (reference sequence). The ends were cut back, 4 bases at V and 5 bases at J, with 21 bases in the middle. This CDR3 is built from 17 residues. The CDR3 spells CASSPPEGGLSTGELFF. In DNA form, the CDR3 reads TGTGCCAGCAGCCCCCCGGAGGGGGGGCTTTCGACCGGGGAGCTGTTTTTT.

Here the CDR3 reads CASSLEPRVQHF. The CDR3 region has the DNA TGTGCCAGCAGCCTCGAGCCACGGGTCCAGCATTTT. This rearrangement joins TRBV6-2 or TRBV6-3 to TRBJ1-5; no firm D call. Germline V lookup: CDR1 MNHEY, CDR2 SVGEGT. The length of the CDR3 is 12 residues. The V end lost 6 bases, the J end lost 12 bases, and 15 bases lay between the germline ends.

The chain couples TRBV28 to TRBJ2-1, with 8 positions matching TRBD2. The CDR3 runs to 19 residues. Germline values: CDR1 MDHEN, CDR2 SYDVKM. V shed 6 bases and J 8 bases; nucleotides not matched to a gene: 24. The CDR3 region is CASRVAGRPPWSSGDEQFF. The CDR3 DNA reads TGTGCCAGCAGGGTAGCGGGGCGGCCCCCATGGTCAAGTGGCGATGAGCAGTTCTTC.

The V gene is TRBV12-3 or TRBV12-4, the J gene TRBJ2-3, with no clear D. Trimming shortened V by 3 bases and J by 4 bases, and 8 bases separated the two germline ends. The CDR3 runs 13 residues. CDR3 DNA: TGTGCCAGCAGTTTCCTACCCGCAGATACGCAGTATTTT. Protein: CASSFLPADTQYF.

A word on this clone: Mismatch with germline at one junction end may stem from a read error. The rearrangement joins TRBV15 to TRBJ1-2, with D unresolved. The CDR3 totals 12 residues. The germline CDR1 and CDR2 sequences are LNHNV and YYDKDF (reference sequence). The CDR3 reads CATSREGRTNAF. For the CDR3, the DNA is TGTGCCACCAGCAGAGAGGGTAGGACTAACGCCTTC.

The rearrangement uses TRBV7-8 and TRBJ2-1; 9 bases map to TRBD1. Losses at the gene ends were 6 bases for V and 7 bases for J; bases not matched to a gene: 7. Germline V lookup: CDR1 SGHVS, CDR2 FQNEAQ. The length of the CDR3 is 14 residues. The CDR3 region is CASRLQGARNEQFF. The DNA for the CDR3 is TGTGCCAGCAGACTACAGGGGGCGCGTAATGAGCAGTTCTTC.

This rearrangement joins TRBV15 to TRBJ2-1; 9 bases are a match to TRBD1. The length of the CDR3 is 15 residues. V trimming: 0 bases; J trimming: 12 bases; junction bases outside the gene matches: 9. Germline V CDR1 and CDR2: LNHNV, YYDKDF (reference sequence). As DNA, the CDR3 is TGTGCCACCAGCAGAGATTTCGGGACAGGGAACGGGCAGTTCTTC. This encodes CATSRDFGTGNGQFF.

The gene calls are TRBV20-1 and TRBJ2-7, with 9 bases fitting TRBD2. CDR1 and CDR2 from the germline V gene are DFQATT and SNEGSKA (reference sequence). Germline trimming cut 3 bases from V and 6 bases from J; bases unmatched to any gene: 6. The CDR3 is 13 residues long. The DNA for the CDR3 is TGCAGTGCTAGTCGGCTAGCGGGGCGCGAGCAGTACTTC. This codes for CSASRLAGREQYF.

J is TRBJ2-7 and V is TRBV6-5; D is undetermined. Germline V gives CDR1 MNHEY, CDR2 SVGAGI. The CDR3 length is 12 residues. V shed 8 bases and J shed 4 bases, with 12 bases lying between them. CDR3 amino acids: CASGPDGYEQYF. CDR3 coding DNA: TGTGCCAGCGGGCCAGACGGATACGAGCAGTACTTC.

This clone was detected once. V usage is TRBV10-3 and J usage is TRBJ1-1; D is perhaps TRBD1 (5 bases). Trimming removed 0 bases from V and 4 bases from J, with 21 bases in between. Germline CDR1 and CDR2: ENHRY and SYGVKD. The length of the CDR3 is 18 residues. CDR3 DNA: TGTGCCATCAGTGAGTCGACTTTTGCGGGGGTGGACGGCACTGAAGCTTTCTTT. Translating gives CAISESTFAGVDGTEAFF.